This TCR beta chain came from a study of beta chain features in type 1 diabetes. In the case of this clone: Its antigen is currently unknown.

It was via CD45RO/CCR7/CD25/CD127/CD95/CD27 that CD4+ naive, central memory, regulatory and stem cell-like memory cells were sorted. All of the sorted populations showed purity greater than 95%. Trimming cost V 5 bases and J 1 base, with 15 bases left between them. Germline assignment: CDR1 SGHVS and CDR2 FNYEAQ. The CDR3 covers 16 residues. Findings and caveats of the study: Researchers report that Type 1 diabetes patients had moderately but significantly shorter TCRB CDR3s across all four CD4+ subsets.

The entirety of the isolated RNA underwent reverse transcription, so expressed TCRB transcripts were sequenced. Sequenced by immunoSEQ multiplex PCR; TCRdb stores in-frame clones only, minus some. Of a few hundred thousand clones in the sample, around 13% were seen once. Sequenced input: naive CD4+ T cells from blood. V usage is TRBV7-6 and J usage is TRBJ1-5, with D uncertain. The source of this sequence is a young man in good health. The CDR3 region has the DNA TGTGCCAGCAGCCCACAAGGCTACCGGAGCAATCAGCCCCAGCATTTT. This encodes CASSPQGYRSNQPQHF. Full variable domain (outside the CDR3, taken from reference TRBV7-6 and TRBJ1-5): GAGVSQSPRYKVTKRGQDVALRCDPISGHVSLYWYRQALGQGPEFLTYFNYEAQQDKSGLPNDRFSAERPEGSISTLTIQRTEQRDSAMYRCASSPQGYRSNQPQHFGDGTRLSIL.